Detailed here is one T cell receptor (beta chain). This entry belongs to a study of PD-L1 blockade in urothelial cancer. Turning to the study itself: Every 3 weeks, patients received intravenous atezolizumab 1,200 mg, beginning 2014. Blood samples had a median of about 150,000 T cells.

Libraries were prepared by immunoSEQ multiplex PCR; TCRdb keeps only in-frame clonotypes and omits some of them. Of approximately 48,000 clones in the sample, about four fifths were seen once. Described time point: pretreatment peripheral blood. After removal of 4 bases from V and 0 bases from J, the junction contained 7 bases not matched to a gene. Per the germline V gene, CDR1 is MDHEN and CDR2 is SYDVKM. The CDR3 runs 16 residues. The TCR sequence derives from an older man with urothelial cancer. Sequencing used PBMCs, obtained around atezolizumab (anti-PD-L1) treatment. The chain employs TRBV28 and TRBJ2-3, with 7 bases that match TRBD2. The CDR3 sequence is CASSSPGGGSTDTQYF. DNA of the CDR3: TGTGCCAGCAGTTCCCCGGGGGGAGGAAGCACAGATACGCAGTATTTT.